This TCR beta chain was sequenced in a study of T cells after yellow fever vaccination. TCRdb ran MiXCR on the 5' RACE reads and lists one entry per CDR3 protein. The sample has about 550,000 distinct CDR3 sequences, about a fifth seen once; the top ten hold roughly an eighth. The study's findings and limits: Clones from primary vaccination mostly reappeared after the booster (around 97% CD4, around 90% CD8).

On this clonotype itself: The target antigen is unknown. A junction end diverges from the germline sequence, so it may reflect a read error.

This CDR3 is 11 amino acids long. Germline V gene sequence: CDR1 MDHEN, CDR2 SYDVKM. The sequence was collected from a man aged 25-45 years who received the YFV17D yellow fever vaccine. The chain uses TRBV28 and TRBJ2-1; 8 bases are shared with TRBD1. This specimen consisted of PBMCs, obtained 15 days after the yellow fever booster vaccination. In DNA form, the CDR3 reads TGTGCCAGCAGCTCGGGACAGGAGCGGTTCTTC. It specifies CASSSGQERFF.